The 17 T cell receptor beta chains below were found in one sample sequenced in a study of CD8 T cells in Susac syndrome. Random hexamers were used to reverse transcribe an amount of about 0.45 to 1 ug RNA. Using its own MiXCR run on the immunoSEQ multiplex PCR reads, TCRdb lists one record per CDR3 protein. This sample carries 200,000 or so distinct CDR3 sequences, nearly 95% of them seen once, and the ten largest clones take roughly 0.094%. The sample comprised CD4+ T cells from PBMCs. Source of these receptors: a human donor with multiple sclerosis.

This chain joins TRBV27 and TRBJ2-7, with D possibly being TRBD2 (5 bases). Germline CDR1 MNHEY, CDR2 SMNVEV (reference sequence). This CDR3 region has 16 residues. With 0 bases removed from V and 5 bases from J, the gap between germline ends came to 17 bases. The CDR3, as DNA: TGTGCCAGCAGTTTATCCCCTGGGAGCTTGGGAAACGAGCAGTACTTC. Translating gives CASSLSPGSLGNEQYF.

The chain couples TRBV2 to TRBJ1-2; the D is unclear. Germline V CDR1 and CDR2: SNHLY, FYNNEI. The V and J ends lost 0 bases and 5 bases respectively, with 16 bases between them. The CDR3 extends over 16 amino acids. The CDR3 DNA is TGTGCCAGCAGTGAAGCCAATGTCAGGAGAGAATATGGCTACACCTTC. Translating it yields CASSEANVRREYGYTF.

The chain uses TRBV13 and TRBJ2-7; the D gene is possibly TRBD1 (5 bases). Germline assignment: CDR1 PRHDT and CDR2 FYEKMQ (reference sequence). Trimming left V 5 bases short and J 2 bases short, with 19 bases between. This CDR3 has 16 residues. CDR3 nucleotides: TGTGCCAGCAGCCGCCCCCGGCAGGGAAGAACCTACGAGCAGTACTTC. The encoded protein is CASSRPRQGRTYEQYF.

The chain combines TRBV20-1 with TRBJ2-3, with D hard to call. Germline V gene data show CDR1 as DFQATT and CDR2 as SNEGSKA (reference sequence). Trimming shortened V by 6 bases and J by 10 bases, and 11 bases separated the two germline ends. The CDR3 sequence is 10 residues long. CDR3 in amino acids: CSAESGPQYF. CDR3 nucleotide sequence: TGCAGTGCCGAATCTGGTCCGCAGTATTTT.

The chain carries TRBV27 and TRBJ2-4; a weak D match, TRBD1 (5 bases). The ends were cut back, 3 bases at V and 8 bases at J, with 11 bases in the middle. CDR1 and CDR2 (germline): MNHEY, SMNVEV (reference sequence). This CDR3 is 13 amino acids long. The CDR3 nucleotides are TGTGCCAGCAGTTTTGCAGGGCTTGACATTCAGTACTTC. The encoded protein is CASSFAGLDIQYF.

Here the CDR3 DNA reads TGTGCCAGCAGTCCGGGGGGCCGGATGGATGAGCAGTTCTTC. Its translation is CASSPGGRMDEQFF. The gene calls are TRBV27 and TRBJ2-1, with a tentative D call TRBD2 (7 bases). The germline V and J ends were trimmed by 5 bases and 8 bases, with 16 bases remaining between them. Germline V gives CDR1 MNHEY, CDR2 SMNVEV (reference sequence). The length of the CDR3 is 14 residues.

The rearrangement links TRBV7-2 to TRBJ2-1; tentatively, D is TRBD1 (6 bases). Trimming removed 2 bases from V and 9 bases from J, with 11 bases in between. The germline CDR1 and CDR2 sequences are SGHTA and FQGNSA. The CDR3 totals 13 residues. This CDR3 reads CASSLNQGGEQFF. The DNA of the CDR3 is TGTGCCAGCAGCTTAAACCAAGGGGGTGAGCAGTTCTTC.

The CDR3 coding sequence is TGTGCCAGCAGTGCACAGGGGACTAGCGGGAATGAGCAGTTCTTC. It encodes CASSAQGTSGNEQFF. This chain uses TRBV6-4 with TRBJ2-1; TRBD2 matches 12 bases. V lost 4 bases to trimming and J lost 7 bases; unmatched junction nucleotides: 5. The CDR3 totals 15 residues. Looked up from germline, CDR1 is MRHNA and CDR2 is SNTAGT.

This chain joins TRBV29-1 and TRBJ2-4; 10 bases map to TRBD1. Germline lookup yields CDR1 SQVTM and CDR2 ANQGSEA. With 3 bases clipped from V and 5 bases from J, the junction kept 4 bases outside the gene matches. The CDR3 is 14 amino acids. CDR3: CSVEGDRGQNIQYF. The CDR3 nucleotides are TGCAGCGTTGAGGGGGACAGGGGCCAAAACATTCAGTACTTC.

This sequence joins TRBV2 and TRBJ1-1; D unresolved. The ends were cut back, 7 bases at V and 2 bases at J, with 5 bases in the middle. CDR3 length: 11 residues. Germline assignment: CDR1 SNHLY and CDR2 FYNNEI. CDR3 DNA: TGTGCCAGCATCCAAAACACTGAAGCTTTCTTT. Protein product: CASIQNTEAFF.

The chain uses TRBV30 and TRBJ2-2; 7 bases agree with TRBD1. The J segment lost 6 bases and the V segment lost 3 bases, leaving 4 bases of the junction unmatched. The germline gives CDR1 GTSNPN, CDR2 SVGIG (reference sequence). This CDR3 contains 13 residues. In nucleotides, the CDR3 is TGTGCCTGGAGCGTCACAGGGGCCGGGGAGCTGTTTTTT. It codes for CAWSVTGAGELFF.

The chain combines TRBV7-8 with TRBJ1-1; D is unresolved. V lost 9 bases and J 4 bases, leaving 15 bases between the germline ends. Germline CDR1 and CDR2: SGHVS and FQNEAQ. This CDR3 is 13 amino acids long. The CDR3 DNA reads as TGTGCCAGTAGCCTTGGGGAAGGCACTGAAGCTTTCTTT. Protein sequence: CASSLGEGTEAFF.

This clonotype was counted between two and nine times. CDR3 DNA sequence: TGTGCCAGCAGTGAACAGGGGTCCGGGGAGCTGTTTTTT. Translation: CASSEQGSGELFF. This sequence joins TRBV6-1 and TRBJ2-2; D might be TRBD1 (6 bases). Germline values: CDR1 MNHNS, CDR2 SASEGT. The CDR3 totals 13 residues. V was cut by 2 bases and J by 6 bases, with 7 bases left in between.

This chain connects TRBV20-1 to TRBJ1-6, with D possibly matching TRBD1 (5 bases). Deletions cut 1 base from V and 14 bases from J, with 12 bases between. This CDR3 has 12 residues. CDR1 and CDR2 from the germline V gene are DFQATT and SNEGSKA (reference sequence). Here the CDR3 DNA reads TGCAGTGCTAGAGGGCAGGGTCCAACCCTCCACTTT. Its translation: CSARGQGPTLHF.

This chain connects TRBV19 to TRBJ1-5; tentatively, D is TRBD1 (5 bases). Germline-derived CDR1 and CDR2 are LNHDA and SQIVND (reference sequence). Between the trimmed V and J ends, which lost 2 bases and 0 bases, there was a span of 20 bases. CDR3 length equals 19 residues. CDR3 nucleotide sequence: TGTGCCAGTAGTATAATCACGGACAACCGAGAATATAGCAATCAGCCCCAGCATTTT. This codes for CASSIITDNREYSNQPQHF.

The J gene is TRBJ2-1, the V gene TRBV5-1; D remains unclear. Trimming pared 1 base from V and 7 bases from J, leaving 9 bases between. This CDR3 region has 13 residues. Per germline, CDR1 SGHRS and CDR2 YFSETQ. The chain's CDR3 is CASSLSGPNEQFF. The DNA of the CDR3 is TGCGCCAGCAGCTTGTCAGGACCGAATGAGCAGTTCTTC.

The chain joins TRBV2 to TRBJ1-1; no reliable D call. The CDR3 is 14 residues long. The V gene's germline CDR1 is SNHLY and CDR2 FYNNEI. V was cut by 5 bases and J by 10 bases, with 20 bases left in between. CDR3 sequence reads: CASSRQSGELGAFF. The CDR3 DNA follows: TGTGCCAGCAGTAGGCAAAGTGGGGAGTTAGGAGCTTTCTTT.